The sequence of this TCR beta chain was determined in a study of blood T cell repertoires in COVID-19. At the level of the study: Samples of COVID-19 (acute and convalescent) were obtained from the United States, Italy and Spain.

Germline V lookup: CDR1 ENHRY, CDR2 SYGVKD. The ends lost 8 bases at V and 6 bases at J; junction bases unmatched: 12. This CDR3 has 14 amino acids. The count of this clone is one. Enrollees, roughly 18 to 89 years old, lived in 24 US areas. Each participant's cohort was designated according to participant-reported clinical history. Here immunoSEQ multiplex PCR was the method, and the copy in TCRdb shows in-frame clones only, minus some. This table holds roughly 150,000 clones, 78% found once. Sequences were obtained from PBMCs or T cells enriched from blood (not recorded which). The receptor's source is a woman in her 50s who had recovered from COVID-19. The chain is built from TRBV10-3 and TRBJ2-7; 8 positions match TRBD1. The DNA for the CDR3 is TGTGCCATCGATGAGGACAGGGTTAAGGGCGAGCAGTACTTC. This codes for CAIDEDRVKGEQYF.